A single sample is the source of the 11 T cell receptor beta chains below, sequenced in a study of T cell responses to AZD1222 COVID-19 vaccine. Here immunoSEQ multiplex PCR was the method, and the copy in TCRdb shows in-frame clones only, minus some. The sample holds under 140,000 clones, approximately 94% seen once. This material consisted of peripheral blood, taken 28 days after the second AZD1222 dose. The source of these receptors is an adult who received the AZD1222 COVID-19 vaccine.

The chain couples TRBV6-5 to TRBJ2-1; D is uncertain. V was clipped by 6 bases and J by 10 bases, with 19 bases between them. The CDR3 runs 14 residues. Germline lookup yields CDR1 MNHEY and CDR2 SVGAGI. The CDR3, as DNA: TGTGCCAGCAGAAAAGAAAACGGACCTCGGGAGCAGTTCTTC. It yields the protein CASRKENGPREQFF.

DNA of the CDR3: TGTGCCAGCAGCGGTAGCGGGGGGCCCGAGACCCAGTACTTC. It yields the protein CASSGSGGPETQYF. The chain combines TRBV6-5 with TRBJ2-5, with 10 bases identical to TRBD2. The V and J ends lost 6 bases and 5 bases, in that order; junction bases with no gene match: 6. This CDR3 has 14 amino acids. Germline lookup yields CDR1 MNHEY and CDR2 SVGAGI.

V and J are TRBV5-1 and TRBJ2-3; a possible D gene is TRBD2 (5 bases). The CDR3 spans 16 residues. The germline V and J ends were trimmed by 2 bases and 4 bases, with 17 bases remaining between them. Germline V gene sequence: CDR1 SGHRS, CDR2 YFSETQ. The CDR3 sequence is CASSFEGREAPDTQYF. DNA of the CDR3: TGCGCCAGCAGCTTTGAAGGGAGAGAGGCCCCAGATACGCAGTATTTT.

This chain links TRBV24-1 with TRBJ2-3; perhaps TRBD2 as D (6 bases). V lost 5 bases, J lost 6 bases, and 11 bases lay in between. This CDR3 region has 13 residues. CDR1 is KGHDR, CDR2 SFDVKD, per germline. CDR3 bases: TGTGCCACCAGTGGGGGGGTAGGTGATACGCAGTATTTT. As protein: CATSGGVGDTQYF.

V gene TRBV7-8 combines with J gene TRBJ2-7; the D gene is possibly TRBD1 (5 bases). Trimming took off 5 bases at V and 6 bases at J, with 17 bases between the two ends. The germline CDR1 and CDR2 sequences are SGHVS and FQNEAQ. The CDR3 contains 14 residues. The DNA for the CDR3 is TGTGCCAGCAGCCGACAGCGCGACAGTCTCGAGCAGTACTTC. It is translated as CASSRQRDSLEQYF.

The CDR3 DNA reads TGCGCCAGCAGTGACGATGGGAGCACCGGGGAGCTGTTTTTT. Amino acid sequence: CASSDDGSTGELFF. The chain is built from TRBV10-1 and TRBJ2-2, with D maybe TRBD2 (5 bases). Germline V gene sequence: CDR1 WNHNN, CDR2 SYGVQD (reference sequence). The CDR3 sequence is 14 residues long. The V gene lost 3 bases and the J gene lost 4 bases, with 9 bases spanning the gap.

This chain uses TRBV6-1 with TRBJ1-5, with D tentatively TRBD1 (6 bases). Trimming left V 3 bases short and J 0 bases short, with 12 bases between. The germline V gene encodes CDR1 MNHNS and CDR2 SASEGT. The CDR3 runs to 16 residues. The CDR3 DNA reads TGTGCCAGCAGTGATAGGGCAGGGGCTAGCAATCAGCCCCAGCATTTT. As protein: CASSDRAGASNQPQHF.

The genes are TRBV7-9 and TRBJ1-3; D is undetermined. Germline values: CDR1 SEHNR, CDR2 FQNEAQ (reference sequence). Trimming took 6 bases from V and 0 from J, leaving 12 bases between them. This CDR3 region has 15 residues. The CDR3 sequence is CASSLEGLSGNTIYF. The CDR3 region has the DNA TGTGCCAGCAGTTTGGAAGGTCTCTCTGGAAACACCATATATTTT.

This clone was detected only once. CDR3 sequence: CASSEAEGQGYPNTF. The CDR3 DNA is TGTGCCAGCAGTGAAGCCGAGGGACAGGGTTACCCGAACACCTTC. The V gene is TRBV6-1, the J gene TRBJ1-2; 9 nucleotides line up with TRBD1. The CDR3 is made up of 15 amino acids. The germline V gene has CDR1 MNHNS and CDR2 SASEGT. V was pared by 0 bases and J by 12 bases, with 11 bases of the junction left unmatched.

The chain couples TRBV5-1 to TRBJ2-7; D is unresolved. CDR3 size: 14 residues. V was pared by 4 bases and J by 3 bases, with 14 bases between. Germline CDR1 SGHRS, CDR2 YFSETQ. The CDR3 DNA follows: TGCGCCAGCAGCCTGGTGGGCCCCCACTACGAGCAGTACTTC. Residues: CASSLVGPHYEQYF.

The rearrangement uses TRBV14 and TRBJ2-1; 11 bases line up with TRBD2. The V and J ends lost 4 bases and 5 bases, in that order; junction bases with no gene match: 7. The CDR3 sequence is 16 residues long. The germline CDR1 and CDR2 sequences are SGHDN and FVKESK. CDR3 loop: CASSRKGLAANNEQFF. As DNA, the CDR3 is TGTGCCAGCAGCCGGAAGGGACTAGCGGCAAACAATGAGCAGTTCTTC.